This T cell receptor (beta chain) was found in a study of cytomegalovirus exposure and HLA in healthy donors. This clone was detected a few times. CDR1 is SQVTM and CDR2 is ANQGSEA in the germline V gene. The CDR3 runs to 13 residues. The ends were cut back, 7 bases at V and 4 bases at J, with 14 bases in the middle. The PCR ran on 60 Vbeta and 13 Jbeta primers. The protocol was immunoSEQ multiplex PCR, while the TCRdb copy is restricted to in-frame clones and leaves out a portion. Here the sample spans about 160,000 clones, around nine tenths being singletons. Sequences were obtained from PBMCs. This chain connects TRBV29-1 to TRBJ2-1; D might be TRBD2 (6 bases). The source is a woman aged 18 to 35 in good health and CMV-seronegative. The CDR3 loop is CSGGDRDYNEQFF. DNA of the CDR3: TGCAGCGGCGGGGACCGCGATTACAATGAGCAGTTCTTC.